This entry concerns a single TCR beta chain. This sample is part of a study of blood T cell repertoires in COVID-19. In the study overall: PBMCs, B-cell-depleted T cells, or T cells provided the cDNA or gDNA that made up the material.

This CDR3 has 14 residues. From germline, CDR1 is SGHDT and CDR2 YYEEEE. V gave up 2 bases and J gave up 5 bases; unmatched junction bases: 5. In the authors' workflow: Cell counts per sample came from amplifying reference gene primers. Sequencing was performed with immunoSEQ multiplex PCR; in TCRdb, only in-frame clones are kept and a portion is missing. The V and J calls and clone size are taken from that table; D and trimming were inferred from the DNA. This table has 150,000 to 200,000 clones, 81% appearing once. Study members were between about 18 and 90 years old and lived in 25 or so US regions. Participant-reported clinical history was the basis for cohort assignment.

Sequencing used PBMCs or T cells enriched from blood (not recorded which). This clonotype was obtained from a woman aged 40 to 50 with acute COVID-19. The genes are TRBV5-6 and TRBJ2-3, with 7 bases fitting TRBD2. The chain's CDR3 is CASSLRGVGDTQYF. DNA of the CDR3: TGTGCCAGCAGCTTACGGGGGGTGGGAGATACGCAGTATTTT.